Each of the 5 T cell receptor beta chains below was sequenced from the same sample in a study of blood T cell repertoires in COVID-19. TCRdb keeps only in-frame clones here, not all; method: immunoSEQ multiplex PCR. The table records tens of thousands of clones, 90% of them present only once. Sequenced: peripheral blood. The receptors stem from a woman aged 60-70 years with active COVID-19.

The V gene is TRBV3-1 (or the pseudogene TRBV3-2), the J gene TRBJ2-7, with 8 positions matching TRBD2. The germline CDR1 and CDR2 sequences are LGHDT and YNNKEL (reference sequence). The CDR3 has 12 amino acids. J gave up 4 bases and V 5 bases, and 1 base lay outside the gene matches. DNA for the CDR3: TGTGCCAGCAGCTCGGGGGGGTACGAGCAGTACTTC. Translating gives CASSSGGYEQYF.

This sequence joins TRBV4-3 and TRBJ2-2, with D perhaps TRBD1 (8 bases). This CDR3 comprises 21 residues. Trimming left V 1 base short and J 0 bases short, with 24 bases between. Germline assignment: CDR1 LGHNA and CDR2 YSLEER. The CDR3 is CASSQGTGLAGSGTNTGELFF. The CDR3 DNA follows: TGCGCCAGCAGCCAAGGGACAGGGTTAGCGGGCTCGGGAACGAACACCGGGGAGCTGTTTTTT.

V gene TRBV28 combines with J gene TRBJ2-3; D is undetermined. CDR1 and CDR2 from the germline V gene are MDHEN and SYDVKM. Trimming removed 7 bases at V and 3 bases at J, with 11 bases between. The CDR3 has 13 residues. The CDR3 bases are TGTGCCAGCACCCCTTATTCGACAGATACGCAGTATTTT. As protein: CASTPYSTDTQYF.

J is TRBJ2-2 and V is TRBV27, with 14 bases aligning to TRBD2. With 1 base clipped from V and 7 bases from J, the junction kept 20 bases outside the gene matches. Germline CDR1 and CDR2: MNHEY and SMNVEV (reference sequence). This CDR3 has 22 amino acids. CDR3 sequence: CASSLFSGTSGSKLWTIGELFF. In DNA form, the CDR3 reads TGTGCCAGCAGTTTATTTTCCGGGACTAGCGGGAGCAAACTTTGGACAATCGGGGAGCTGTTTTTT.

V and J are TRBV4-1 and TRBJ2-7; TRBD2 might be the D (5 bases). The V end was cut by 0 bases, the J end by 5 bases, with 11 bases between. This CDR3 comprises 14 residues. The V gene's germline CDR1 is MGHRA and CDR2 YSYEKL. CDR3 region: CASSQDTRVDEQYF. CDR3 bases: TGCGCCAGCAGCCAAGATACTAGAGTCGACGAGCAGTACTTC.